The source of this T cell receptor beta chain is a study of blood T cell repertoires in COVID-19. Turning to the study itself: PBMCs, B-cell-depleted T cells, or T cells were the source of the cDNA or gDNA that made up the material.

Authors' data handling: Cell counts per sample came from amplifying reference gene primers. The method was immunoSEQ multiplex PCR; TCRdb's version includes in-frame clones alone and lacks a portion of them. The V and J calls and clone size are taken from that table; D and trimming were inferred from the DNA. This table has about 96,000 clones, roughly 80% appearing once. This receptor was identified in a man aged 45-60 years who had recovered from COVID-19. Sequenced sample: peripheral blood.

The CDR3 coding sequence is TGTGCCAGCAGGGAGACAGGTGGTGATCAGCCCCAGCATTTT. It translates to CASRETGGDQPQHF. This chain links TRBV2 with TRBJ1-5; weak D call: TRBD1 (6 bases). There are 14 residues in the CDR3. Germline CDR1 and CDR2: SNHLY and FYNNEI. Trimming cost V 6 bases and J 5 bases, with 14 bases left between them.